This T cell receptor beta chain was sequenced during a study of regulatory T cells in long-lasting Graves disease. The TCR beta library used iRepertoire HTBI primers with Arm-PCR amplification of CDR3. MiXCR, applied by TCRdb to the multiplex PCR reads, yields one record per CDR3 protein. The sample consists of around 450,000 distinct CDR3 sequences, 20% to 25% of them appearing once. Germline trimming cut 5 bases from V and 13 bases from J; bases unmatched to any gene: 13. There are 13 residues in the CDR3. The V gene's germline CDR1 is SEHNR and CDR2 FQNEAQ (reference sequence). Time point meaning: persistent/refractory GD, antithyroid drugs over 5 years with positive TRAb. With RNA extracted from PBMCs as input, the TCR library was made.

The chain carries TRBV7-9 and TRBJ1-2, with TRBD1 matching over 7 bases. This TCR was recovered from a female donor with Graves disease. Sequenced here: peripheral blood mononuclear cells (PBMCs), sampled when the disease was refractory, from a patient treated with antithyroid drugs. CDR3 protein: CASSIDRAYGRTF. The CDR3 DNA reads TGTGCCAGCAGCATAGACAGGGCCTATGGTCGCACCTTC.